This TCR beta chain was sequenced during a study of CD8 T cells in ankylosing spondylitis. TCRdb analysed the 5' RACE reads with MiXCR anew, one entry per CDR3 protein. The table records some 350,000 distinct CDR3 sequences, over 12% of them present only once. This clonotype has only a few counts. The receptor was isolated from a male donor with ankylosing spondylitis or in good health (not recorded which). Sample: blood, either unsorted or a sorted T cell fraction (not recorded which).

The CDR3 nucleotides read TGCAGCGCACTAACAGGGTCCTCCTACAATGAGCAGTTCTTC. Translated, it gives CSALTGSSYNEQFF. The gene calls are TRBV29-1 and TRBJ2-1; TRBD1 might be the D (6 bases). This CDR3 is 14 amino acids long. Deletions cut 7 bases from V and 0 bases from J, with 13 bases between. Germline CDR1 SQVTM, CDR2 ANQGSEA.